This TCR beta chain was identified during a study of T cell changes during pregnancy in multiple sclerosis. Generated by immunoSEQ multiplex PCR, the TCRdb table keeps only in-frame clones and is missing some. This table has about 85,000 clones, approximately 90% appearing once. Germline trimming cut 6 bases from V and 2 bases from J; bases unmatched to any gene: 3. There are 13 residues in the CDR3. Germline V gene data show CDR1 as MNHEY and CDR2 as SMNVEV (reference sequence). This chain links TRBV27 with TRBJ2-7; 8 bases agree with TRBD1. Sequencing was performed on peripheral blood, taken in the first trimester of pregnancy. The TCR originated in a female donor with multiple sclerosis, enrolled in a pregnancy study. CDR3 sequence: CASRWTGTYEQYF. CDR3 nucleotide sequence: TGTGCCAGCAGGTGGACAGGGACCTACGAGCAGTACTTC.